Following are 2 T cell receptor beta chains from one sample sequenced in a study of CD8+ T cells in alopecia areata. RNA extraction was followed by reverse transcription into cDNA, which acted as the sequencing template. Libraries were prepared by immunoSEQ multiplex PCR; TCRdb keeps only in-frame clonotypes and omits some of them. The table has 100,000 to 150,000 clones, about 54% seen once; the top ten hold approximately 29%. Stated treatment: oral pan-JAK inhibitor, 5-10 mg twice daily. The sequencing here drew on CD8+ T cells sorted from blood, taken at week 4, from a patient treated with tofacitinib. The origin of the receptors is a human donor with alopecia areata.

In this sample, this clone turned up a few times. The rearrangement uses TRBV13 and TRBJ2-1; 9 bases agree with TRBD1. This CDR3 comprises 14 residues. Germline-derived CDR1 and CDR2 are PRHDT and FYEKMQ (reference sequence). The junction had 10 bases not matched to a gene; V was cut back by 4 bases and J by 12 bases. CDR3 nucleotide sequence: TGTGCCAGCAGCTCCGGGACAGGGATCGAGTCGCAGTTCTTC. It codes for CASSSGTGIESQFF.

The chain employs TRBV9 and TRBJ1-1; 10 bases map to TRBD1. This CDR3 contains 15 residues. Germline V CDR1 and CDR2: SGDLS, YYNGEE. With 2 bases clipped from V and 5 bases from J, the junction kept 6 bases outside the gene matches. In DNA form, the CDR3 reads TGTGCCAGCAGCGTCTCCGGGACAGGGGCTACTGAAGCTTTCTTT. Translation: CASSVSGTGATEAFF. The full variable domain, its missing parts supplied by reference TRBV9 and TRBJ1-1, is DSGVTQTPKHLITATGQRVTLRCSPRSGDLSVYWYQQSLDQGLQFLIQYYNGEERAKGNILERFSAQQFPDLHSELNLSSLELGDSALYFCASSVSGTGATEAFFGQGTRLTVV.